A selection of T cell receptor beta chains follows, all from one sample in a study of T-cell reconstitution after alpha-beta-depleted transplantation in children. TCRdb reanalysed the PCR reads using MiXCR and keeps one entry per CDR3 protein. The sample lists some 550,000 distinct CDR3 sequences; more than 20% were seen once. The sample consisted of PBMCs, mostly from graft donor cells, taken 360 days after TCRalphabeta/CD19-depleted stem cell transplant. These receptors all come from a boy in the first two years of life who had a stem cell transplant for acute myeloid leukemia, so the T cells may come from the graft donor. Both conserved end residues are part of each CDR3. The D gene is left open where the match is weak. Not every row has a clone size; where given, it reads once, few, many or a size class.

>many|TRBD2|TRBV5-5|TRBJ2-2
CASSLILRGGTGELFF
TGTGCCAGCAGCTTGATATTGCGGGGGGGCACCGGGGAGCTGTTTTTT
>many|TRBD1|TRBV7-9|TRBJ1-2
CASSPHRGNYGYTF
TGTGCCAGCAGCCCACACAGGGGAAACTATGGCTACACCTTC
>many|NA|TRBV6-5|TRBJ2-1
CASSLEFAANEQFF
TGTGCCAGCAGTTTAGAGTTCGCTGCCAATGAGCAGTTCTTC
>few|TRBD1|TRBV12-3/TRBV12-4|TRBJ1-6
CASSSGQGSYNSPLHF
TGTGCCAGCAGTTCCGGACAGGGAAGCTATAATTCACCCCTCCACTTT
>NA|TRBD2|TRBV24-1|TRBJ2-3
CATSDLPLAGADTQYF
TGTGCCACCAGTGATTTGCCTCTAGCGGGGGCTGATACGCAGTATTTT
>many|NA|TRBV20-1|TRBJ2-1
CSARDPQNREYNEQFF
TGCAGTGCTAGAGATCCCCAGAACAGGGAGTACAATGAGCAGTTCTTC
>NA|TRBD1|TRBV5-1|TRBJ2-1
CASSLGGTGEANEQFF
TGCGCCAGCAGCTTGGGCGGGACAGGGGAGGCCAATGAGCAGTTCTTC
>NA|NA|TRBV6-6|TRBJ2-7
CASRREVSEQYF
TGTGCCAGCCGGAGGGAGGTAAGCGAGCAGTACTTC
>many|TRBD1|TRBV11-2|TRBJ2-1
CASSLDLYGTGGNEQFF
TGTGCCAGCAGCTTAGATCTGTATGGGACAGGGGGCAATGAGCAGTTCTTC
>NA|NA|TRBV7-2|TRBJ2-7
CASSPSTPEQYF
TGTGCCAGCAGCCCTTCGACCCCCGAGCAGTACTTC
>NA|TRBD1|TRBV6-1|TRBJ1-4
CASRPTGGRVKLFF
TGTGCCAGCAGACCGACAGGGGGGAGGGTAAAACTGTTTTTT
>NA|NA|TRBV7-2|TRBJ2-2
CASSSRQLALTGELFF
TGTGCCAGCAGCTCGCGCCAACTAGCCCTTACCGGGGAGCTGTTTTTT
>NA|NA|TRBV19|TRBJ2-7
CASSIEYRTYEQYF
TGTGCCAGTAGTATTGAGTACCGAACCTACGAGCAGTACTTC
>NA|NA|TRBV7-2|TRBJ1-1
CASSPRFFEAFF
TGTGCCAGCAGCCCCCGGTTCTTTGAAGCTTTCTTT
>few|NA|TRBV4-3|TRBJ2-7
CASSQTSLGQYF
TGCGCCAGCAGCCAAACAAGCCTTGGGCAGTACTTC
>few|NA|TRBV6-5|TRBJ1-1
CASSYSKGNTEAFF
TGTGCCAGCAGTTACTCGAAGGGGAACACTGAAGCTTTCTTT
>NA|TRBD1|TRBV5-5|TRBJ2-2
CASTIMTGGLSGELFF
TGTGCCAGCACCATTATGACAGGGGGTTTATCCGGGGAGCTGTTTTTT
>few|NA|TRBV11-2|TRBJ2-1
CASSLSTAYNEQFF
TGTGCCAGCAGCCTTTCAACCGCCTACAATGAGCAGTTCTTC
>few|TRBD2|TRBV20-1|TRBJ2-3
CSASTLAGAPGPEADTQYF
TGCAGTGCTAGTACGCTAGCGGGGGCGCCGGGCCCGGAGGCAGATACGCAGTATTTT
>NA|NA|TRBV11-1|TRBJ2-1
CASSLEGGMRFF
TGTGCCAGCAGCTTAGAAGGAGGAATGCGGTTCTTC
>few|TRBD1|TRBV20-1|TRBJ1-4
CSAVLGGEEKLFF
TGCAGTGCTGTACTAGGGGGCGAGGAAAAACTGTTTTTT
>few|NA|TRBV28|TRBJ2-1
CASYSMSEQFF
TGTGCCAGTTATTCTATGAGTGAGCAGTTCTTC
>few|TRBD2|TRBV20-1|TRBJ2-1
CSANNLAGDPYNEQFF
TGCAGTGCCAACAACTTAGCGGGGGACCCTTACAATGAGCAGTTCTTC
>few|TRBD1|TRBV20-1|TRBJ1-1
CSHQGVNTEAFF
TGCAGTCATCAGGGGGTGAACACTGAAGCTTTCTTT
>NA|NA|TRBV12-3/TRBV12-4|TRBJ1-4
CASSFSPGTIREKLFF
TGTGCCAGCAGTTTTAGCCCGGGAACCATAAGGGAAAAACTGTTTTTT
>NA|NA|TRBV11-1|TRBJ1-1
CASSLPPSGNTEAFF
TGTGCCAGCAGCTTACCGCCCTCAGGGAACACTGAAGCTTTCTTT
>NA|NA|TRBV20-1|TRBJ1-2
CSARDLVQEGGYGYTF
TGCAGTGCTAGAGATTTAGTGCAGGAAGGGGGCTATGGCTACACCTTC
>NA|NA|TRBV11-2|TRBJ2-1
CASSFYALPTDYNEQFF
TGTGCCAGCAGCTTTTATGCACTCCCTACAGACTACAATGAGCAGTTCTTC
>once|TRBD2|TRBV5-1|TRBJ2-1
CASSPGRLAGDNEQFF
TGCGCCAGCAGCCCGGGTCGCCTAGCGGGGGACAATGAGCAGTTCTTC
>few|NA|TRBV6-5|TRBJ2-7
CASGRGVPYEQYF
TGTGCCAGCGGTAGAGGGGTCCCCTACGAGCAGTACTTC
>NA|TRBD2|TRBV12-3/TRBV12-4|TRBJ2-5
CASSLGQEKRGTWETQYF
TGTGCCAGCAGTTTGGGGCAAGAAAAGCGGGGGACATGGGAGACCCAGTACTTC
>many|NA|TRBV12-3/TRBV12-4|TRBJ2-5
CASSPFNQETQYF
TGTGCCAGCAGCCCATTTAACCAAGAGACCCAGTACTTC
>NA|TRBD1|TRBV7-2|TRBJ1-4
CASSPRGLANEKLFF
TGTGCCAGCAGTCCAAGGGGGCTGGCTAATGAAAAACTGTTTTTT
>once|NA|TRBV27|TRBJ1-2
CASSFSSNYGYTF
TGTGCCAGCAGTTTCAGTTCTAACTATGGCTACACCTTC
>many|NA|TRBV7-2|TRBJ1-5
CASSFREDIQPQHF
TGTGCCAGCAGCTTCAGAGAGGATATTCAGCCCCAGCATTTT
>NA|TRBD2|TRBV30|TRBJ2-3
CAWSVRRGGPDTQYF
TGTGCCTGGAGTGTACGTCGGGGGGGCCCAGATACGCAGTATTTT
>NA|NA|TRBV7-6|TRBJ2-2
CASSYSYRSANTGELFF
TGTGCCAGCAGCTACTCCTACAGGTCCGCGAACACCGGGGAGCTGTTTTTT
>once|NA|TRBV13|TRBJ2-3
CASSLGLATDTDTQYF
TGTGCCAGCAGCTTAGGGCTAGCGACAGATACAGATACGCAGTATTTT
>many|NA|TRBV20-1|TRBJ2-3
CSASPGSAEDTQYF
TGCAGTGCCAGTCCCGGGAGCGCGGAAGATACGCAGTATTTT
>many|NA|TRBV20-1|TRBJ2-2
CSARGQGAGELFF
TGCAGTGCTAGGGGGCAGGGAGCCGGGGAGCTGTTTTTT
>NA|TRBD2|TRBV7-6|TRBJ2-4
CASSSGTSGVLGNIQYF
TGTGCCAGCAGCTCGGGGACTAGCGGGGTATTGGGAAACATTCAGTACTTC
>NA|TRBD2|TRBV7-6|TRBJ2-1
CASSHLTSGGAREQFF
TGTGCCAGCAGCCACCTAACTAGCGGGGGGGCCCGTGAGCAGTTCTTC
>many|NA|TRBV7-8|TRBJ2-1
CASSFEGRGEQFF
TGTGCCAGCAGCTTCGAGGGAAGGGGGGAGCAGTTCTTC
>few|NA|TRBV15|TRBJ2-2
CATTGQLNTGELFF
TGTGCCACCACCGGACAGCTGAACACCGGGGAGCTGTTTTTT
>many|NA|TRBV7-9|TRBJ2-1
CASSRGTDGLRFF
TGTGCCAGCAGCCGGGGGACGGATGGATTGCGGTTCTTC
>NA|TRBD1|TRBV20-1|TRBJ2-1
CSAIGTAWGNEQFF
TGCAGTGCTATCGGGACAGCGTGGGGCAATGAGCAGTTCTTC